A single sample is the source of the 10 T cell receptor beta chains below, sequenced in a study of OX40 agonist ivuxolimab in advanced cancers. Library creation used the immunoSEQ multiplex PCR assay. TCRdb retrieved this table from immuneACCESS and kept in-frame rearrangements only. Not all clones are present; in checked studies, unresolved V genes account for under half, and no reason is known for the remainder. For this sample the table gives tens of thousands of clones, of which nearly 85% were detected only once. The ten largest clones capture roughly 8.6% of the sample. The specimen comprised CD4+ or CD8+ T cells sorted from blood, sampled in a trial of the OX40 agonist ivuxolimab. These TCRs come from an adult with an advanced solid tumor such as melanoma, head and neck, liver or kidney cancer.

The V gene is TRBV7-2, the J gene TRBJ2-3; no firm D call. The V gene's germline CDR1 is SGHTA and CDR2 FQGNSA. CDR3 size: 11 residues. The CDR3 coding sequence is TGTGCGAGCTATTTTGGTGATACGCAGTATTTT. This translates into CASYFGDTQYF.

The chain employs TRBV10-3 and TRBJ2-3; 7 positions match TRBD1. Germline values: CDR1 ENHRY, CDR2 SYGVKD. V lost 10 bases to trimming and J lost 2 bases; unmatched junction nucleotides: 12. CDR3 length: 15 residues. The CDR3 DNA sequence: TGTGCCACCGAACCGGGACAGAAGATCACAGATACGCAGTATTTT. This encodes CATEPGQKITDTQYF.

The sample holds a few counts of this clone. The chain is built from TRBV7-9 and TRBJ1-3, with D tentatively TRBD1 (5 bases). V lost 2 bases to trimming and J lost 2 bases, with 22 bases between them. The CDR3 covers 19 residues. Germline CDR1 and CDR2: SEHNR and FQNEAQ (reference sequence). CDR3 DNA: TGTGCCAGCAGCTTACGCGACAGCCCGGCCCAGACGACTGGAAACACCATATATTTT. Protein product: CASSLRDSPAQTTGNTIYF.

The chain is built from TRBV28 and TRBJ2-1, with 7 nucleotides matching TRBD2. With 6 bases clipped from V and 0 bases from J, the junction kept 5 bases outside the gene matches. Per germline, CDR1 MDHEN and CDR2 SYDVKM. CDR3 length: 15 amino acids. This CDR3 reads CASRSGISSYNEQFF. DNA for the CDR3: TGTGCCAGCAGGAGCGGGATAAGCTCCTACAATGAGCAGTTCTTC.

The genes are TRBV9 and TRBJ1-2, with unresolved D. The V and J ends lost 5 bases and 8 bases respectively, with 13 bases between them. The CDR3 contains 12 residues. Germline V gene data show CDR1 as SGDLS and CDR2 as YYNGEE. CDR3 residues: CASSPSSWGYTF. For the CDR3, the DNA is TGTGCCAGCAGTCCTTCCTCGTGGGGCTACACCTTC. Variable domain in full (rest from reference TRBV9 and TRBJ1-2): DSGVTQTPKHLITATGQRVTLRCSPRSGDLSVYWYQQSLDQGLQFLIQYYNGEERAKGNILERFSAQQFPDLHSELNLSSLELGDSALYFCASSPSSWGYTFGSGTRLTVV.

This chain connects TRBV6-5 to TRBJ2-2; 7 bases agree with TRBD1. The CDR3 loop spans 13 amino acids. V lost 8 bases to trimming and J lost 5 bases; unmatched junction nucleotides: 5. CDR1 is MNHEY, CDR2 SVGAGI, per germline. This CDR3 is CASRTGETGELFF. The CDR3 bases are TGTGCCAGCCGGACAGGAGAGACCGGGGAGCTGTTTTTT.

The chain couples TRBV9 to TRBJ1-1; 7 positions match TRBD1. Germline CDR1 SGDLS, CDR2 YYNGEE. CDR3 size: 21 residues. The V gene end was trimmed by 4 bases and the J gene end by 5 bases; junction bases not matched to a gene: 29. The CDR3 nucleotides are TGTGCCAGCAGCCCCCCCGAGGGGTACGGGACAGTTGGCCTAAGAGGGACTGAAGCTTTCTTT. As protein: CASSPPEGYGTVGLRGTEAFF.

A single count supports this clone. This chain uses TRBV9 with TRBJ2-5; D is unclear. Germline loops: CDR1 SGDLS, CDR2 YYNGEE. V lost 4 bases, J lost 5 bases, and 9 bases lay in between. The CDR3 spans 12 residues. CDR3 DNA: TGTGCCAGCAGCAGACCCGGGGAGACCCAGTACTTC. Translated: CASSRPGETQYF. The entire variable domain, with the rest obtained from reference TRBV9 and TRBJ2-5, is as follows: DSGVTQTPKHLITATGQRVTLRCSPRSGDLSVYWYQQSLDQGLQFLIQYYNGEERAKGNILERFSAQQFPDLHSELNLSSLELGDSALYFCASSRPGETQYFGPGTRLLVL.

The chain recombines TRBV7-2 with TRBJ1-2; TRBD1 matches at 7 bases. Per germline, CDR1 SGHTA and CDR2 FQGNSA. This CDR3 spans 19 amino acids. The J segment lost 4 bases and the V segment lost 1 base, leaving 18 bases of the junction unmatched. Written as DNA, the CDR3 is TGTGCCAGCAGCTTAGAATGGGGGAGGGACAGCCTCCCCCCCTATGGCTACACCTTC. Residues: CASSLEWGRDSLPPYGYTF. Based on the CDR3 plus reference TRBV7-2 and TRBJ1-2, the full variable domain is GAGVSQSPSNKVTEKGKDVELRCDPISGHTALYWYRQSLGQGLEFLIYFQGNSAPDKSGLPSDRFSAERTGGSVSTLTIQRTQQEDSAVYLCASSLEWGRDSLPPYGYTFGSGTRLTVV.

The chain employs TRBV2 and TRBJ1-1; D uncertain. The V gene lost 2 bases and the J gene lost 0 bases, with 10 bases spanning the gap. The CDR3 extends over 15 amino acids. Germline V gene sequence: CDR1 SNHLY, CDR2 FYNNEI. CDR3 sequence reads: CASSEYGQVNTEAFF. CDR3 nucleotide sequence: TGTGCCAGCAGTGAATACGGTCAGGTGAACACTGAAGCTTTCTTT.